The 27 T cell receptor beta chains below come from one sample, sequenced in a study of CD8+CD57+ T cells in acquired aplastic anemia. Genomic DNA provided the template from which TCR beta VDJ and CDR3 profiles were obtained. A single record per CDR3 protein comes from TCRdb applying MiXCR to the reads. The sample holds some 150,000 distinct CDR3 sequences, more than 35% seen once. Sample: sorted CD4+, CD8+, or CD8+CD57+ T cells (not recorded which) from PBMCs. The receptors originated from a human donor in good health, serving as a control.

The chain employs TRBV19 and TRBJ2-5; D tentatively fits TRBD1 or TRBD2 (5 bases each). This CDR3 region has 13 residues. Germline V gene lookup returns CDR1 LNHDA and CDR2 SQIVND (reference sequence). The V and J ends lost 4 bases and 2 bases respectively, with 8 bases between them. The CDR3 DNA sequence: TGTGCCAGTAGTAGGGGACGACAAGAGACCCAGTACTTC. It is translated as CASSRGRQETQYF.

This clonotype was detected ten times or more. V is TRBV19 and J is TRBJ2-7, with no clear D. Germline lookup yields CDR1 LNHDA and CDR2 SQIVND (reference sequence). V was cut by 4 bases and J by 6 bases, with 16 bases left in between. The length of the CDR3 is 14 residues. Written as DNA, the CDR3 is TGTGCCAGTAGTAGAGTCCTCTTTCTAAGCGAGCAGTACTTC. Its translation: CASSRVLFLSEQYF.

The sample holds many counts of this clonotype. The CDR3 bases are TGTGCCAGCAGTCTAGGACTGGGGGGCACAGATACGCAGTATTTT. It yields the protein CASSLGLGGTDTQYF. The chain uses TRBV6-1 and TRBJ2-3; D might be TRBD1 or TRBD2, each matching 5 bases. The CDR3 covers 15 residues. V lost 5 bases to trimming and J lost 1 base, with 13 bases between them. Germline V CDR1 and CDR2: MNHNS, SASEGT.

This clonotype was picked up many times. This chain links TRBV2 with TRBJ1-5; no definite D call. Trimming pared 2 bases from V and 0 bases from J, leaving 8 bases between. CDR3 size: 15 residues. The V gene's germline CDR1 is SNHLY and CDR2 FYNNEI. Here the CDR3 DNA reads TGTGCCAGCAGTGAACTGAAGAATAGCAATCAGCCCCAGCATTTT. Translation: CASSELKNSNQPQHF.

The table lists this clonotype with a few counts. The chain is built from TRBV4-1 and TRBJ2-7; tentative D call: TRBD2 (6 bases). With 3 bases removed from V and 1 base from J, the gap between germline ends came to 22 bases. Germline V gene sequence: CDR1 MGHRA, CDR2 YSYEKL. This CDR3 has 18 amino acids. CDR3 in amino acids: CASSQSDFLRRASYEQYF. CDR3 nucleotide sequence: TGCGCCAGCAGCCAGTCGGACTTTCTCCGGAGGGCTTCCTACGAGCAGTACTTC.

The chain is built from TRBV9 and TRBJ1-2, with 9 nucleotides matching TRBD1. The CDR3 totals 11 residues. Germline values: CDR1 SGDLS, CDR2 YYNGEE. V dropped 7 bases and J dropped 7; count of bases not matched to a gene: 2. As DNA, the CDR3 is TGTGCCAGCCGGGACAGGGCTGGCTACACCTTC. This translates into CASRDRAGYTF.

The J gene is TRBJ1-2, the V gene TRBV7-2; maybe TRBD1 (6 bases). Per germline, CDR1 SGHTA and CDR2 FQGNSA. The CDR3 is made up of 15 amino acids. Trimming left V 5 bases short and J 3 bases short, with 16 bases between. The chain's CDR3 is CASSVYRVEDYGYTF. CDR3 DNA sequence: TGTGCCAGCAGCGTTTACAGGGTCGAGGACTATGGCTACACCTTC.

The chain combines TRBV7-3 with TRBJ2-3; D uncertain. Germline-derived CDR1 and CDR2 are SGHTA and FQGTGA. V gave up 7 bases and J gave up 0 bases, with 14 bases separating them. The CDR3 length is 15 residues. The CDR3 DNA reads TGTGCCAGCAAACGATGGGCTGGAAGCACAGATACGCAGTATTTT. Translation: CASKRWAGSTDTQYF.

This clonotype showed up many times. This sequence joins TRBV7-9 and TRBJ1-6; D gene uncertain. From germline, CDR1 is SEHNR and CDR2 FQNEAQ (reference sequence). V was shortened by 1 base and J by 5 bases, with 3 bases between the two germline ends. The CDR3 is made up of 13 amino acids. This CDR3 reads CASSLDDNSPLHF. CDR3 nucleotide sequence: TGTGCCAGCAGCTTAGATGATAATTCACCCCTCCACTTT.

The chain has TRBV27 and TRBJ1-1; the match to TRBD1 covers 10 bases. After removal of 1 base from V and 5 bases from J, the junction contained 10 bases not matched to a gene. The germline gives CDR1 MNHEY, CDR2 SMNVEV (reference sequence). CDR3 length: 17 amino acids. This CDR3 reads CASSLLWGGQGKTEAFF. For the CDR3, the DNA is TGTGCCAGCAGTTTATTGTGGGGGGGACAGGGGAAAACTGAAGCTTTCTTT.

This chain links TRBV25-1 with TRBJ2-7; no reliable D call. CDR3 length equals 10 residues. V lost 4 bases to trimming and J lost 5 bases, with 3 bases between them. Looked up from germline, CDR1 is MGHDK and CDR2 is SYGVNS. The CDR3 DNA follows: TGTGCCAGCAGTGCTCACGAGCAGTACTTC. Translation gives CASSAHEQYF.

At least ten counts were recorded for this clonotype. The V and J genes are TRBV12-3 or TRBV12-4 and TRBJ2-3; D is unresolved. Trimming pared 2 bases from V and 4 bases from J, leaving 13 bases between. This CDR3 has 15 residues. The CDR3 sequence: CASSLRSAPPDTQYF. The CDR3 coding sequence is TGTGCCAGCAGTTTAAGATCGGCTCCCCCAGATACGCAGTATTTT.

This clonotype was recorded many times. The chain's CDR3 is CSAGTGYNQPQHF. CDR3 DNA sequence: TGCAGTGCGGGGACAGGTTACAATCAGCCCCAGCATTTT. This rearrangement joins TRBV20-1 to TRBJ1-5; TRBD1 agrees at 8 bases. Germline values: CDR1 DFQATT, CDR2 SNEGSKA (reference sequence). This CDR3 has 13 residues. V shed 6 bases, J shed 3 bases, and the junction held 4 bases outside the gene matches.

This clonotype was detected many times. The chain uses TRBV7-2 and TRBJ2-1; 10 positions agree with TRBD2. This CDR3 has 15 amino acids. Germline loops: CDR1 SGHTA, CDR2 FQGNSA. The J segment lost 9 bases and the V segment lost 4 bases, leaving 9 bases of the junction unmatched. CDR3 sequence reads: CASSWSGGALGEQFF. In nucleotides, the CDR3 is TGTGCCAGCAGCTGGAGCGGGGGGGCTCTCGGTGAGCAGTTCTTC.

The rearrangement uses TRBV10-3 and TRBJ2-1; 11 bases fit TRBD2. The CDR3 is made up of 15 amino acids. Germline assignment: CDR1 ENHRY and CDR2 SYGVKD. V lost 4 bases and J lost 2; bases outside the gene matches: 1. This chain's CDR3 is CAISALAGAYNEQFF. DNA for the CDR3: TGTGCCATCAGTGCACTAGCGGGAGCCTACAATGAGCAGTTCTTC.

This clonotype came up a few times. This sequence joins TRBV2 and TRBJ1-2, with D perhaps matching TRBD1 (5 bases). Per germline, CDR1 SNHLY and CDR2 FYNNEI. CDR3 length: 14 amino acids. The V end was cut by 7 bases, the J end by 2 bases, with 14 bases between. The CDR3 bases are TGTGCCAGCACCGAGGAGGGGAGGAACTATGGCTACACCTTC. Its protein is CASTEEGRNYGYTF.

About this clonotype itself: At one end, the junction sequence differs from germline, possibly due to a read error. The V and J genes are TRBV19 and TRBJ1-6; the D is unclear. Germline CDR1 LNHDA, CDR2 SQIVND (reference sequence). This CDR3 has 8 residues. Written as DNA, the CDR3 is TGTGCCAGTAGAGATAGGGCCTTT. This translates into CASRDRAF.

The J gene is TRBJ2-1, the V gene TRBV7-3; maybe TRBD1 (5 bases). V gave up 4 bases and J gave up 6 bases, with 13 bases separating them. There are 14 residues in the CDR3. Germline-derived CDR1 and CDR2 are SGHTA and FQGTGA. CDR3: CASSSSGKGNEQFF. The CDR3, as DNA: TGTGCCAGCAGCTCTTCAGGGAAAGGCAATGAGCAGTTCTTC.

J is TRBJ2-4 and V is TRBV5-4, with D unclear. The CDR3 has 14 residues. CDR1 SGHNT and CDR2 YYREEE come from the germline V gene (reference sequence). With 1 base removed from V and 7 bases from J, the gap between germline ends came to 12 bases. CDR3 nucleotides: TGTGCCAGCAGCTTGACGGTGTTCGATAACATTCAGTACTTC. It codes for CASSLTVFDNIQYF.

This clonotype was observed at least ten times. This rearrangement joins TRBV12-3 or TRBV12-4 to TRBJ1-1; TRBD1 agrees at 7 bases. The V segment lost 7 bases and the J segment 2 bases; nucleotides outside the gene matches: 16. The length of the CDR3 is 17 residues. In DNA, the CDR3 is TGTGCCAGCACCGAACGGACAGGTTGGGTGGGCAACACTGAAGCTTTCTTT. It encodes CASTERTGWVGNTEAFF.

The V call is TRBV20-1, the J call TRBJ1-1, with D hard to call. This CDR3 has 11 amino acids. Germline CDR1 DFQATT, CDR2 SNEGSKA (reference sequence). The V end lost 2 bases, the J end lost 11 bases, and 12 bases lay between the germline ends. The CDR3 DNA reads as TGCAGTGCTAGACAAACGGAACCGGCTTTCTTT. Its protein product is CSARQTEPAFF.

This clonotype was detected many times. The chain has TRBV10-1 and TRBJ2-5; either TRBD1 or TRBD2 may supply D (5 bases each). CDR3 length: 12 residues. The V and J ends lost 4 bases and 4 bases respectively, with 7 bases between them. The germline CDR1 and CDR2 sequences are WNHNN and SYGVQD (reference sequence). The DNA for the CDR3 is TGCGCCAGCAGTGTCGGGGCAGAGACCCAGTACTTC. Protein: CASSVGAETQYF.

This clonotype was seen many times. V and J are TRBV25-1 and TRBJ2-7, with unresolved D. CDR3 length: 14 residues. Trimming shortened V by 4 bases and J by 4 bases, and 14 bases separated the two germline ends. The germline gives CDR1 MGHDK, CDR2 SYGVNS. CDR3 nucleotide sequence: TGTGCCAGCAGTGGCTCCCCTAGTTCATACGAGCAGTACTTC. This sequence encodes CASSGSPSSYEQYF.

Turning to this clonotype: A much larger clone differs by one base, so this may be a read error. The chain recombines TRBV18 with TRBJ1-2, with D possibly TRBD1 on 5 matching bases. Germline loops: CDR1 KGHSH, CDR2 LQKENI. CDR3 length: 13 amino acids. The chain's CDR3 is CASSLTEDYGCTF. The CDR3 DNA reads TGTGCCAGCTCACTGACAGAGGACTATGGCTGCACCTTC.

The rearrangement uses TRBV10-3 and TRBJ2-5; 8 nucleotides align to TRBD2. The trim removed 2 bases at V and 1 base at J, leaving 12 bases unmatched. The length of the CDR3 is 18 residues. Germline V lookup: CDR1 ENHRY, CDR2 SYGVKD. DNA of the CDR3: TGTGCCATCAGTGAGACTAGCGGTTTAGGGACGGTCCAAGAGACCCAGTACTTC. Translated: CAISETSGLGTVQETQYF.

This clonotype was seen repeatedly, ten times or more. This clone may be a read error of a much larger clone one base away. The chain employs TRBV10-3 and TRBJ2-6, with a weak D call TRBD1 (5 bases). The germline CDR1 and CDR2 sequences are ENHRY and SYGVKD. The CDR3 spans 15 residues. CDR3 in amino acids: CAISDTNTGANVPTF. Written as DNA, the CDR3 is TGTGCCATCAGTGACACCAATACTGGGGCCAACGTCCCGACTTTC.

This clonotype was picked up many times. The chain joins TRBV9 to TRBJ1-4; 9 bases agree with TRBD1. Germline-derived CDR1 and CDR2 are SGDLS and YYNGEE. This CDR3 has 15 amino acids. V shed 3 bases, J shed 6 bases, and the junction held 6 bases outside the gene matches. The CDR3 is CASSDPTGGHEKLFF. Written as DNA, the CDR3 is TGTGCCAGCAGCGATCCAACAGGGGGCCATGAAAAACTGTTTTTT.